Shown below are 20 T cell receptor beta chains from a single sample sequenced in a study of blood T cell repertoires in COVID-19 (TCRdb year 2020). Library construction relied on the immunoSEQ multiplex PCR assay. Sourced from immuneACCESS, this table was stored by TCRdb with only in-frame sequences that have V and J called. A share of the clones is absent; for the studies checked, an unresolved V gene accounts for under half, and the remainder has no known explanation. This sample comprises about 88,000 clones, roughly 90% of them detected only once. Jointly, the top ten make up 1.5% to 2% of the sample. The source material was peripheral blood. The receptors stem from a man in his sixties with acute or convalescent COVID-19.

The chain combines TRBV4-2 with TRBJ2-2, with 11 bases lining up with TRBD2. The CDR3 is 16 residues long. Trimming took 5 bases from V and 7 from J; bases not matched to a gene: 9. CDR1 is LGHNA, CDR2 YNFKEQ, per germline. The DNA for the CDR3 is TGTGCCAGCAGCGCTAATAGCGGGAGGGCCGTCGGGGAGCTGTTTTTT. It codes for CASSANSGRAVGELFF.

The gene calls are TRBV7-8 and TRBJ2-1, with D maybe TRBD2 (6 bases). Trimming removed 5 bases at V and 8 bases at J, with 22 bases between. In germline, CDR1 is SGHVS, CDR2 FQNEAQ. The CDR3 is 16 amino acids. The CDR3 here is CASSPRRGWGDDEQFF. The DNA of the CDR3 is TGTGCCAGCAGCCCCCGGAGGGGTTGGGGGGATGATGAGCAGTTCTTC.

This clone has a single count. The gene calls are TRBV2 and TRBJ1-5; TRBD1 is a possible D gene (5 bases). The CDR3 contains 15 residues. The V end lost 4 bases, the J end lost 1 base, and 11 bases lay between the germline ends. Germline CDR1 and CDR2: SNHLY and FYNNEI. The CDR3 reads CASSVGHSSNQPQHF. CDR3 bases: TGTGCCAGCAGTGTAGGACACTCGAGCAATCAGCCCCAGCATTTT.

This chain joins TRBV18 and TRBJ1-1, with a tentative D call TRBD1 (5 bases). With 3 bases removed from V and 3 bases from J, the gap between germline ends came to 11 bases. In germline, CDR1 is KGHSH, CDR2 LQKENI. This CDR3 comprises 14 residues. The CDR3 loop reads CASSPLRGDTEAFF. The CDR3 nucleotides are TGTGCCAGCTCACCCCTGCGGGGGGACACTGAAGCTTTCTTT.

The rearrangement joins TRBV5-6 to TRBJ2-5; a weak D match, TRBD2 (6 bases). Trimming removed 2 bases from V and 3 bases from J, with 11 bases in between. Germline CDR1 SGHDT, CDR2 YYEEEE. CDR3 length equals 14 residues. CDR3: CASSFASAKETQYF. CDR3 nucleotides: TGTGCCAGCAGCTTTGCTAGCGCAAAAGAGACCCAGTACTTC.

V is TRBV27 and J is TRBJ2-1; 12 bases line up with TRBD2. With V trimmed by 5 bases and J by 4 bases, 6 bases remained unmatched. The CDR3 extends over 16 amino acids. Germline V gene lookup returns CDR1 MNHEY and CDR2 SMNVEV (reference sequence). The CDR3 coding sequence is TGTGCCAGCAGTCATGGACTAGCGGGAATATACAATGAGCAGTTCTTC. Translated, it gives CASSHGLAGIYNEQFF.

This sequence joins TRBV3-1 (or the pseudogene TRBV3-2) and TRBJ1-1; D gene unclear. CDR1 is LGHDT, CDR2 YNNKEL, per germline (reference sequence). Trimming pared 1 base from V and 1 base from J, leaving 4 bases between. CDR3 length equals 13 residues. In DNA form, the CDR3 reads TGTGCCAGCAGCCAAGGAGGGAACACTGAAGCTTTCTTT. This sequence encodes CASSQGGNTEAFF.

This chain connects TRBV4-2 to TRBJ2-1, with D perhaps matching TRBD2 (5 bases). This CDR3 region has 14 residues. From germline, CDR1 is LGHNA and CDR2 YNFKEQ. Trimming removed 1 base at V and 7 bases at J, with 11 bases between. CDR3 nucleotides: TGTGCCAGCAGCCAAGTAGAGGGCCAAAATGAGCAGTTCTTC. Its translation: CASSQVEGQNEQFF.

This rearrangement joins TRBV27 to TRBJ2-5, with TRBD2 matching 7 bases. This CDR3 is 15 amino acids long. V was clipped by 0 bases and J by 5 bases; unmatched bases: 6. Germline CDR1 is MNHEY and CDR2 is SMNVEV (reference sequence). The CDR3 loop is CASSLSFAGVETQYF. In DNA form, the CDR3 reads TGTGCCAGCAGTTTATCGTTCGCGGGGGTCGAGACCCAGTACTTC.

This clone has just one count. J is TRBJ1-4 and V is TRBV27; TRBD1 aligns across 11 bases. V was pared by 6 bases and J by 12 bases, with 15 bases of the junction left unmatched. The CDR3 is made up of 16 amino acids. Germline values: CDR1 MNHEY, CDR2 SMNVEV (reference sequence). This CDR3 is CASRTSGGTGGGELFF. CDR3 sequence (DNA): TGTGCCAGCAGGACCTCGGGCGGGACAGGGGGTGGGGAACTGTTTTTT.

This clone has only one observation. The CDR3 DNA reads TGTGCCAGCAGCGCGGCAGGGGGCGCGAATAATTCACCCCTCCACTTT. It translates to CASSAAGGANNSPLHF. This chain connects TRBV5-6 to TRBJ1-6, with 8 bases identical to TRBD1. CDR1 is SGHDT and CDR2 is YYEEEE in the germline V gene. The J segment lost 5 bases and the V segment lost 4 bases, leaving 8 bases of the junction unmatched. This CDR3 has 16 residues.

The rearrangement joins TRBV4-2 to TRBJ2-2; weak D call: TRBD1 (8 bases). Germline assignment: CDR1 LGHNA and CDR2 YNFKEQ. The CDR3 is 15 amino acids. V lost 4 bases, J lost 5 bases, and 14 bases lay in between. Here the CDR3 reads CASSRGQGGTGELFF. The CDR3 DNA reads as TGTGCCAGCAGCCGAGGACAGGGAGGGACCGGGGAGCTGTTTTTT.

This clone was counted once. The genes are TRBV28 and TRBJ2-7; a possible D gene is TRBD1 (5 bases). Germline V lookup: CDR1 MDHEN, CDR2 SYDVKM. The V end lost 2 bases, the J end lost 6 bases, and 17 bases lay between the germline ends. CDR3 length: 15 residues. CDR3 sequence reads: CASSLTGQTRGEQYF. The DNA for the CDR3 is TGTGCCAGCAGTTTAACCGGACAAACACGAGGCGAGCAGTACTTC. Supplemented by reference TRBV28 and TRBJ2-7, the full variable domain reads DVKVTQSSRYLVKRTGEKVFLECVQDMDHENMFWYRQDPGLGLRLIYFSYDVKMKEKGDIPEGYSVSREKKERFSLILESASTNQTSMYLCASSLTGQTRGEQYFGPGTRLTVT.

The V gene is TRBV7-2, the J gene TRBJ2-2; D call uncertain. From germline, CDR1 is SGHTA and CDR2 FQGNSA. The V end was cut by 1 base, the J end by 1 base, with 4 bases between. The CDR3 extends over 14 amino acids. The CDR3 here is CASSLERNTGELFF. The CDR3 DNA is TGTGCCAGCAGCTTAGAGCGGAACACCGGGGAGCTGTTTTTT.

The chain uses TRBV19 and TRBJ2-3; 7 positions match TRBD2. The CDR3 is 16 residues long. V was clipped by 5 bases and J by 0 bases; unmatched bases: 8. The germline V gene encodes CDR1 LNHDA and CDR2 SQIVND (reference sequence). For the CDR3, the DNA is TGTGCCAGTAGTCTACTTCTTAGCGGGAGCACAGATACGCAGTATTTT. Its protein is CASSLLLSGSTDTQYF.

J is TRBJ2-3 and V is TRBV6-2 or TRBV6-3; tentative D call: TRBD2 (5 bases). There are 15 residues in the CDR3. Germline V lookup: CDR1 MNHEY, CDR2 SVGEGT. V lost 0 bases and J 0 bases, leaving 7 bases between the germline ends. The DNA of the CDR3 is TGTGCCAGCAGTTACTCCGGGGATAGCACAGATACGCAGTATTTT. It specifies CASSYSGDSTDTQYF.

The chain joins TRBV5-5 to TRBJ1-1; possibly TRBD1 for D (5 bases). V lost 6 bases and J lost 2, with 14 bases in between. Germline V CDR1 and CDR2: SGHKS, YYEKEE (reference sequence). There are 14 residues in the CDR3. The CDR3 DNA sequence: TGTGCCAGCACCAGGGACTATGGCAACACTGAAGCTTTCTTT. This sequence encodes CASTRDYGNTEAFF.

V gene TRBV6-2 or TRBV6-3 combines with J gene TRBJ2-3; D gene uncertain. Germline loops: CDR1 MNHEY, CDR2 SVGEGT. CDR3 length: 12 amino acids. Trimming cost V 3 bases and J 3 bases, with 4 bases left between them. CDR3 nucleotides: TGTGCCAGCAGTTATCGGACAGATACGCAGTATTTT. This sequence encodes CASSYRTDTQYF.

The chain is built from TRBV4-2 and TRBJ2-3, with D perhaps matching TRBD2 (6 bases). Trimming shortened V by 4 bases and J by 5 bases, and 19 bases separated the two germline ends. The CDR3 length is 16 residues. Germline values: CDR1 LGHNA, CDR2 YNFKEQ. The CDR3 region is CASSPTLASLGDTQYF. The CDR3 DNA sequence: TGTGCCAGCAGCCCTACTCTAGCGTCCCTAGGAGATACGCAGTATTTT.

The V call is TRBV5-1, the J call TRBJ1-6; D is ambiguous. The germline V gene has CDR1 SGHRS and CDR2 YFSETQ. This CDR3 is built from 13 residues. V lost 0 bases, J lost 6 bases, and 4 bases lay in between. In DNA, the CDR3 is TGCGCCAGCAGCTTGGACAGTAATTCACCCCTCCACTTT. Its translation: CASSLDSNSPLHF.